This T cell receptor beta chain was recorded in a study of cytotoxic CD8 clonotypes in ibrutinib-treated CLL. Study details: Response was recorded as partial in approximately 24 patients and complete in 2; at median about 64 months, approximately 14 remained remitted and about twelve had progressed. Median treatment time before response sampling was roughly twelve months, range 6 to 36. Study outcomes and limitations: Treatment left the uncommon public clonotypes either contracted or stable in frequency. Progressing patients had sampling times that differed from those of sustained-remission patients.

Sequencing was performed with immunoSEQ multiplex PCR; in TCRdb, only in-frame clones are kept and a portion is missing. The repertoire holds 150,000 to 200,000 clones, with 81% as singletons. V dropped 1 base and J dropped 6 bases, with 13 bases sitting between them. Germline-derived CDR1 and CDR2 are SGHTA and FQGNSA. This CDR3 comprises 14 residues. As for this clone: The antigen is undetermined.

This chain connects TRBV7-2 to TRBJ2-7, with D tentatively TRBD1 (6 bases). The TCR originated in a human donor with chronic lymphocytic leukemia. The specimen was PBMCs, collected after 12 months of ibrutinib treatment. The CDR3 coding sequence is TGTGCCAGCAGCTTAGGAGCAGGGGAAGGCGAGCAGTACTTC. It yields the protein CASSLGAGEGEQYF.